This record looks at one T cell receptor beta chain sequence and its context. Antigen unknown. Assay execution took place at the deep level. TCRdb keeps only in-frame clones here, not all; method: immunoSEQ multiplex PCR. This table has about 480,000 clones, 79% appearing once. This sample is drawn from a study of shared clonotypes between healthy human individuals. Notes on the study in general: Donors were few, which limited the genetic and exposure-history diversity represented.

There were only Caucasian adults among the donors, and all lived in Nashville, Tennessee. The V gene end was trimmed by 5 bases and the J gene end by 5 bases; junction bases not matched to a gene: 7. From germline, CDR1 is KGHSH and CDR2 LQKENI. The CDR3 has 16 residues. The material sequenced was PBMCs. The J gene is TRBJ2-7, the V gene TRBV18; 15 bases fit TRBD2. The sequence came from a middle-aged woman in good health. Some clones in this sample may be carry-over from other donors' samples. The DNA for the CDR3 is TGTGCCAGCTCAACAGGACTAGCGGGAGGGCAGGACGAGCAGTACTTC. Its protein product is CASSTGLAGGQDEQYF. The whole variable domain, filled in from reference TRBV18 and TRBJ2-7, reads NAGVMQNPRHLVRRRGQEARLRCSPMKGHSHVYWYRQLPEEGLKFMVYLQKENIIDESGMPKERFSAEFPKEGPSILRIQQVVRGDSAAYFCASSTGLAGGQDEQYFGPGTRLTVT.